Detailed here is one TCR beta chain. Its antigen remains unidentified. This record belongs to a study of breast tumors, draining lymph nodes, adjacent tissues. This CDR3 has 13 residues. Trimming took 6 bases from V and 5 from J; bases not matched to a gene: 5. From germline, CDR1 is SNHLY and CDR2 FYNNEI. Each CDR3 protein is one row after TCRdb ran MiXCR on the multiplex PCR reads. This sample has tens of thousands of distinct CDR3 sequences, with 20% to 25% found just once. General observations from the study: Tumor and nontumor repertoires were significantly more similar in luminal-like than in basal-like breast cancer. Tumor repertoires ranked between lymph nodes and nontumor tissue in diversity, with V and J gene preferences. Data only fit, rather than demonstrated, lymph node origin of most tumor T cells. Most tumor T cells seemingly derive from lymph node, then expand in tumor.

The sequenced material came from breast tumor tissue. The TCR was taken from a female donor with breast cancer. Some clones in this sample may be carry-over from other donors' samples. The rearrangement joins TRBV2 to TRBJ2-7, with 9 bases identical to TRBD1. The CDR3 nucleotides read TGTGCCAGCAGGGGGACAGGGTTGGACGAGCAGTACTTC. Translating gives CASRGTGLDEQYF. The full variable domain, in which reference TRBV2 and TRBJ2-7 provide the parts outside the CDR3, is EPEVTQTPSHQVTQMGQEVILRCVPISNHLYFYWYRQILGQKVEFLVSFYNNEISEKSEIFDDQFSVERPDGSNFTLKIRSTKLEDSAMYFCASRGTGLDEQYFGPGTRLTVT.